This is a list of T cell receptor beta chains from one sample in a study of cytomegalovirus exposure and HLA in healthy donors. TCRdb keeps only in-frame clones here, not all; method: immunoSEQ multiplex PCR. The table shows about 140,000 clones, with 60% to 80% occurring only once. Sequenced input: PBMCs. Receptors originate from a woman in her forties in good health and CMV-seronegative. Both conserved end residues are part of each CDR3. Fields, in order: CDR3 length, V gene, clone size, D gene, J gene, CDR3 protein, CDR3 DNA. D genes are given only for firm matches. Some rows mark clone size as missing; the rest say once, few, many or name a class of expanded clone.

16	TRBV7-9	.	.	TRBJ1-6	CSSSITPSNYNSPLHF	TGTTCCAGCAGCATTACACCTTCAAACTATAATTCACCCCTCCACTTT
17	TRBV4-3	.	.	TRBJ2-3	CASSRRTSLTGTDTQYF	TGCGCCAGCAGCCGGAGGACTTCCCTCACGGGCACAGATACGCAGTATTTT
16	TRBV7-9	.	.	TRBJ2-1	CASSSLVQGGDNEQFF	TGTGCCAGCAGCTCCCTCGTCCAAGGGGGAGACAATGAGCAGTTCTTC
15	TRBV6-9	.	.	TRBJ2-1	CASSRTQETYNEQFF	TGTGCCAGCAGTCGGACACAGGAAACCTACAATGAGCAGTTCTTC
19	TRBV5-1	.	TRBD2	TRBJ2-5	CASSPTGLAIPMYQETQYF	TGCGCCAGCAGCCCGACGGGACTAGCCATCCCTATGTACCAAGAGACCCAGTACTTC
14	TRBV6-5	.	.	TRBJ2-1	CASSYKERANEQFF	TGTGCCAGCAGTTACAAGGAGAGAGCCAATGAGCAGTTCTTC
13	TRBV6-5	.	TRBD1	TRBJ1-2	CASSSGGTYGYTF	TGTGCCAGCAGTTCAGGGGGTACTTATGGCTACACCTTC
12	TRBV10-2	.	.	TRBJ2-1	CASSDMGLEQFF	TGCGCCAGCAGTGATATGGGACTTGAGCAGTTCTTC
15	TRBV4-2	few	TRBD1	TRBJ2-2	CASSLTRDRDGELFF	TGTGCCAGCAGCCTAACCCGGGACAGGGACGGGGAGCTGTTTTTT
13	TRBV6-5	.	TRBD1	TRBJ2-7	CASSSRGQGEQYF	TGTGCCAGCAGTTCCCGAGGACAGGGCGAGCAGTACTTC
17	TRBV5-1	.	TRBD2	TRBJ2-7	CARPGVAGLVRSYEQYF	TGCGCCAGACCCGGGGTAGCGGGATTAGTTAGGTCCTACGAGCAGTACTTC
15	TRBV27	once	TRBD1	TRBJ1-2	CASSMKRQGLNGYTF	TGTGCCAGCAGTATGAAACGACAGGGCTTAAATGGCTACACCTTC
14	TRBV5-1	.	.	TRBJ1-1	CASSLDDRMSEAFF	TGCGCCAGCAGCCTAGATGACAGAATGTCTGAAGCTTTCTTT
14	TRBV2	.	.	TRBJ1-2	CASSETRPNYGYTF	TGTGCCAGCAGTGAGACACGACCTAACTATGGCTACACCTTC
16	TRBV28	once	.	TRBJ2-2	CASSFPWGGRGGELFF	TGTGCCAGCAGTTTTCCCTGGGGAGGTCGCGGCGGGGAGCTGTTTTTT
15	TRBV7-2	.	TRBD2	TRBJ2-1	CASSLSAGAQNEQFF	TGTGCCAGCAGCTTATCAGCGGGAGCTCAGAATGAGCAGTTCTTC
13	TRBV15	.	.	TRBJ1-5	CATSRERYQPQHF	TGTGCCACCAGCAGAGAGAGATATCAGCCCCAGCATTTT
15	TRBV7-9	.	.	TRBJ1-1	CASSFADRLNTEAFF	TGTGCCAGCAGCTTCGCGGACAGATTAAACACTGAAGCTTTCTTT
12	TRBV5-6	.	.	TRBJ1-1	CASSFGNTEAFF	TGTGCCAGCAGCTTCGGTAACACTGAAGCTTTCTTT
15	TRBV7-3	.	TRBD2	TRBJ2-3	CASSASGASTDTQYF	TGTGCCAGCAGCGCTAGCGGGGCTAGCACAGATACGCAGTATTTT
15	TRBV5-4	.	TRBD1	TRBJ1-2	CASSLETGQNYGYTF	TGTGCCAGCAGCTTGGAGACAGGGCAAAACTATGGCTACACCTTC
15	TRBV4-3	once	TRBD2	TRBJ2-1	CASSPGLAGHNEQFF	TGCGCCAGCAGCCCAGGACTAGCGGGACACAATGAGCAGTTCTTC
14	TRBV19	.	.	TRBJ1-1	CASIGGQKNTEAFF	TGTGCCAGTATAGGTGGACAGAAGAACACTGAAGCTTTCTTT
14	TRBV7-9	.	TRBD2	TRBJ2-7	CASSLGLATHEQYF	TGTGCCAGCAGCTTGGGACTAGCTACTCACGAGCAGTACTTC
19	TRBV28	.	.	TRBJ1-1	CASTYQASALGLMNTEAFF	TGTGCCAGCACCTACCAGGCGTCTGCCCTCGGACTGATGAACACTGAAGCTTTCTTT
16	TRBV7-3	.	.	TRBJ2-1	CASSLEGGTHYNEQFF	TGTGCCAGCAGCTTAGAGGGCGGGACTCACTACAATGAGCAGTTCTTC
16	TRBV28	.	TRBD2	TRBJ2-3	CASRGTSGASTDTQYF	TGTGCCAGCAGAGGGACTAGCGGGGCTAGCACAGATACGCAGTATTTT
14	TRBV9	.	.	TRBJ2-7	CASSVAAGPGEQYF	TGTGCCAGCAGCGTAGCTGCAGGCCCTGGCGAGCAGTACTTC
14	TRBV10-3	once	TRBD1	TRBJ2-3	CAISRDSYTDTQYF	TGTGCCATCAGCCGGGACAGCTACACAGATACGCAGTATTTT
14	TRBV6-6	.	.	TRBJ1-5	CASNPQGTDQPQHF	TGTGCCAGCAATCCACAGGGAACCGATCAGCCCCAGCATTTT
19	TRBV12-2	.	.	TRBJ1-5	CASRLGDETGTGSNQPQHF	TGTGCAAGTCGCTTAGGGGACGAGACAGGTACGGGTAGCAATCAGCCCCAGCATTTT
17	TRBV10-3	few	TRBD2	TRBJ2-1	CAISDGQAGGRLHEQFF	TGTGCCATCAGTGACGGACAAGCGGGGGGTCGTTTGCATGAGCAGTTCTTC
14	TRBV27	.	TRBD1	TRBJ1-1	CASSYRGLNTEAFF	TGTGCCAGCAGTTACAGGGGGTTGAACACTGAAGCTTTCTTT
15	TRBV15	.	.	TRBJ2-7	CATSRDSLAGEEQYF	TGTGCCACCAGCAGAGATAGTCTGGCAGGGGAAGAGCAGTACTTC
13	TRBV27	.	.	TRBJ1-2	CASSPAGVYGYTF	TGTGCCAGCAGCCCGGCTGGAGTCTATGGCTACACCTTC
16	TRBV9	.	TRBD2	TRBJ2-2	CASSVDWTSSSGELFF	TGTGCCAGCAGCGTAGATTGGACTAGTTCGTCCGGGGAGCTGTTTTTT
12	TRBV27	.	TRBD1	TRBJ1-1	CASSRGQGKAFF	TGTGCCAGCAGCCGCGGACAGGGTAAAGCTTTCTTT
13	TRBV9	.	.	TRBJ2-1	CASSVGQNNEQFF	TGTGCCAGCAGCGTAGGCCAGAACAATGAGCAGTTCTTC
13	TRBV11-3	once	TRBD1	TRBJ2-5	CASTLNRGETQYF	TGTGCCAGCACCCTAAACAGGGGAGAGACCCAGTACTTC
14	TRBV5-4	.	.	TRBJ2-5	CASSLAGQEETQYF	TGTGCCAGCAGCTTAGCGGGACAAGAAGAGACCCAGTACTTC
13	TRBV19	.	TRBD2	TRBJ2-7	CASSPAGALEQYF	TGTGCCAGTAGCCCAGCGGGAGCTCTCGAGCAGTACTTC
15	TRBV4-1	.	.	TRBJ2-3	CASRIDRFSTDTQYF	TGCGCCAGCAGGATTGACAGGTTTAGCACAGATACGCAGTATTTT
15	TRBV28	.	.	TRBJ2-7	CASGGFNTRSYEQYF	TGTGCCAGCGGGGGCTTTAACACCCGCTCCTACGAGCAGTACTTC
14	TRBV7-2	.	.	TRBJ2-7	CASSLPGISYEQYF	TGTGCCAGCAGCTTACCGGGGATCTCCTACGAGCAGTACTTC
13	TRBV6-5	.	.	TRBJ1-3	CASIPGSGNTIYF	TGTGCCAGCATCCCAGGTTCTGGAAACACCATATATTTT
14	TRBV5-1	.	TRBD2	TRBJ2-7	CASSLTSGDYEQYF	TGCGCCAGCAGCTTGACTAGCGGGGATTACGAGCAGTACTTC
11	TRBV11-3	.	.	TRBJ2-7	CATLVAYEQYF	TGTGCCACCCTGGTAGCCTACGAGCAGTACTTC
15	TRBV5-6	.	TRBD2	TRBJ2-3	CASSSLAESTDTQYF	TGTGCCAGCAGCTCTCTAGCGGAGAGCACAGATACGCAGTATTTT
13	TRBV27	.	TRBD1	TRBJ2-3	CASSGQGPDTQYF	TGTGCCAGCAGTGGACAGGGCCCAGATACGCAGTATTTT
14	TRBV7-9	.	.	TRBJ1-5	CASSSAGSNQPQHF	TGTGCCAGCAGCTCGGCAGGTTCCAATCAGCCCCAGCATTTT